These 18 T cell receptor beta chains originate from one sample sequenced in a study of blood T cell repertoires in COVID-19 (dated by TCRdb to between 2020 and 2021). The library was built by means of the immunoSEQ multiplex PCR assay. Drawn from immuneACCESS, this table holds only the in-frame rearrangements with V and J called that TCRdb kept. Clones are partly lost; checked studies trace under half to an unresolved V gene and leave the rest unexplained. A total of more than 100,000 clones appear in this sample, more than 85% of them only once. The ten top clones hold roughly a sixth of the sample. Sequencing was performed on peripheral blood. The receptors come from a man over 45 with active or convalescent COVID-19.

The rearrangement joins TRBV4-1 to TRBJ1-1; D unresolved. The CDR3 contains 16 residues. CDR1 and CDR2 (germline): MGHRA, YSYEKL. The V end lost 5 bases, the J end lost 1 base, and 17 bases lay between the germline ends. DNA of the CDR3: TGCGCCAGCAGCACCTGGTTCGGGTTTGGGAACACTGAAGCTTTCTTT. It codes for CASSTWFGFGNTEAFF.

This clone was found a few times. J is TRBJ2-7 and V is TRBV28; 8 nucleotides align to TRBD1. Per the germline V gene, CDR1 is MDHEN and CDR2 is SYDVKM. V was clipped by 6 bases and J by 0 bases; unmatched bases: 7. The CDR3 extends over 15 amino acids. The CDR3 sequence: CASRRDRWSSYEQYF. DNA of the CDR3: TGTGCCAGCAGAAGGGACAGGTGGAGCTCCTACGAGCAGTACTTC.

CDR3 in DNA: TGTGCCAGCGGGACTAGCGGGAGGACCGAGCAGTACTTC. Translating it yields CASGTSGRTEQYF. This rearrangement joins TRBV6-5 to TRBJ2-7, with TRBD2 matching over 15 bases. The V and J ends lost 8 bases and 6 bases, in that order; junction bases with no gene match: 2. CDR1 and CDR2 (germline): MNHEY, SVGAGI. This CDR3 region has 13 residues.

The chain joins TRBV11-3 to TRBJ2-7; TRBD1 might be the D (7 bases). The germline gives CDR1 SGHNT, CDR2 YENEEA. The CDR3 is 13 amino acids. V lost 4 bases and J 7 bases, leaving 14 bases between the germline ends. CDR3 nucleotide sequence: TGTGCCAGCAGCTCCCCCAGGGGGGAAGAGCAGTACTTC. Translated: CASSSPRGEEQYF.

The rearrangement links TRBV19 to TRBJ1-5; 7 positions agree with TRBD1. V shed 4 bases, J shed 3 bases, and the junction held 6 bases outside the gene matches. The CDR3 extends over 15 amino acids. The germline V gene encodes CDR1 LNHDA and CDR2 SQIVND (reference sequence). CDR3 loop: CASSTPTGANQPQHF. Here the CDR3 DNA reads TGTGCCAGTAGTACCCCCACAGGGGCCAATCAGCCCCAGCATTTT.

This clone was recorded only once. V gene TRBV30 combines with J gene TRBJ1-1, with D unresolved. Looked up from germline, CDR1 is GTSNPN and CDR2 is SVGIG (reference sequence). The CDR3 contains 14 residues. The ends were cut back, 0 bases at V and 1 base at J, with 9 bases in the middle. The CDR3 DNA reads TGTGCCTGGAGTGTATCACGGAGGAACACTGAAGCTTTCTTT. Its protein is CAWSVSRRNTEAFF.

This chain uses TRBV19 with TRBJ1-5; TRBD1 matches 7 bases. V trimming: 9 bases; J trimming: 0 bases; junction bases outside the gene matches: 11. The CDR3 is made up of 16 amino acids. CDR1 is LNHDA, CDR2 SQIVND, per germline (reference sequence). CDR3 sequence (DNA): TGTGCCAGGGGGAGGCAGGGGGTTTATAGCAATCAGCCCCAGCATTTT. Amino acid sequence: CARGRQGVYSNQPQHF.

This chain uses TRBV5-4 with TRBJ2-7; D not resolved. Germline-derived CDR1 and CDR2 are SGHNT and YYREEE (reference sequence). Trimming took 10 bases from V and 6 from J, leaving 26 bases between them. This CDR3 region has 15 residues. The CDR3 nucleotides read TGTGCCTGCCAAAGTAATGCTGGTGATTACGGCGAGCAGTACTTC. Amino acid sequence: CACQSNAGDYGEQYF.

The V and J genes are TRBV5-1 and TRBJ1-2, with TRBD1 identical over 11 bases. V shed 4 bases, J shed 4 bases, and the junction held 6 bases outside the gene matches. This CDR3 region has 15 residues. Germline V gives CDR1 SGHRS, CDR2 YFSETQ. The CDR3 sequence is CASSPGQGASYGYTF. The CDR3 nucleotides are TGCGCCAGCAGCCCTGGACAGGGGGCCAGCTATGGCTACACCTTC.

The chain couples TRBV6-6 to TRBJ2-7; TRBD1 is a possible D gene (6 bases). The length of the CDR3 is 13 residues. The V gene's germline CDR1 is MNHNY and CDR2 SVGAGI (reference sequence). V lost 5 bases and J lost 1, with 9 bases in between. In DNA, the CDR3 is TGTGCCAGCAGTCGGACAGCGTCCTACGAGCAGTACTTC. This gives the protein CASSRTASYEQYF.

This chain links TRBV12-3 or TRBV12-4 with TRBJ2-2, with 10 bases that match TRBD2. The V and J ends lost 6 bases and 7 bases, in that order; junction bases with no gene match: 2. This CDR3 is 13 amino acids long. CDR3: CASSKRGGGELFF. The CDR3 coding sequence is TGTGCCAGCAGCAAGCGGGGGGGCGGGGAGCTGTTTTTT.

The CDR3: CAWSSQGSPGNTIYF. The CDR3 nucleotides read TGTGCCTGGAGTTCGCAGGGTTCTCCTGGAAACACCATATATTTT. V usage is TRBV30 and J usage is TRBJ1-3, with TRBD1 as a possible D gene (5 bases). The V gene's germline CDR1 is GTSNPN and CDR2 SVGIG (reference sequence). Trimming stripped 2 bases from V and 2 bases from J, with 13 bases between. This CDR3 spans 15 amino acids. Full variable domain (outside the CDR3, taken from reference TRBV30 and TRBJ1-3): SQTIHQWPATLVQPVGSPLSLECTVEGTSNPNLYWYRQAAGRGLQLLFYSVGIGQISSEVPQNLSASRPQDRQFILSSKKLLLSDSGFYLCAWSSQGSPGNTIYFGEGSWLTVV.

The chain joins TRBV5-6 to TRBJ1-1, with TRBD1 as a possible D gene (5 bases). V gave up 0 bases and J gave up 11 bases, with 14 bases separating them. Germline lookup yields CDR1 SGHDT and CDR2 YYEEEE. This CDR3 has 13 amino acids. This CDR3 is CASSLVGYGAAFF. The DNA of the CDR3 is TGTGCCAGCAGCTTGGTGGGCTATGGGGCGGCTTTCTTT.

The CDR3 region has the DNA TGTGCCACCAGTGATGGACAGGGGGCCGGGATACGCGAGCAGTACTTC. Encoded protein: CATSDGQGAGIREQYF. The V gene is TRBV24-1, the J gene TRBJ2-7; TRBD1 matches at 11 bases. The junction had 9 bases not matched to a gene; V was cut back by 3 bases and J by 6 bases. CDR1 and CDR2 from the germline V gene are KGHDR and SFDVKD. CDR3 length: 16 amino acids.

CDR3 sequence: CASSLGPTGQVGSPLHF. The CDR3 region has the DNA TGTGCCAGCAGCTTAGGCCCCACGGGACAGGTTGGTTCACCCCTCCACTTT. J is TRBJ1-6 and V is TRBV7-2; TRBD1 agrees at 8 bases. Per the germline V gene, CDR1 is SGHTA and CDR2 is FQGNSA. The V gene end was trimmed by 1 base and the J gene end by 9 bases; junction bases not matched to a gene: 11. This CDR3 has 17 residues.

This clone was counted a few times. This chain links TRBV12-3 or TRBV12-4 with TRBJ2-7, with a possible D match to TRBD1 (5 bases). There are 13 residues in the CDR3. V was cut by 2 bases and J by 6 bases, with 11 bases left in between. CDR3 amino acids: CASSLIGRGEQYF. As DNA, the CDR3 is TGTGCCAGCAGTTTAATAGGTAGGGGCGAGCAGTACTTC.

V usage is TRBV2 and J usage is TRBJ1-5; 9 bases match TRBD1. The V gene's germline CDR1 is SNHLY and CDR2 FYNNEI. The V gene end was trimmed by 4 bases and the J gene end by 6 bases; junction bases not matched to a gene: 7. There are 15 residues in the CDR3. CDR3 region: CASSGGQGRFQPQHF. As DNA, the CDR3 is TGTGCCAGCAGTGGGGGACAGGGCAGGTTTCAGCCCCAGCATTTT.

The chain joins TRBV20-1 to TRBJ1-1; TRBD1 might be the D (6 bases). Germline-derived CDR1 and CDR2 are DFQATT and SNEGSKA (reference sequence). The CDR3 length is 10 residues. V gave up 5 bases and J gave up 10 bases, with 11 bases separating them. CDR3 protein: CSASQGSAFF. CDR3 bases: TGCAGTGCTTCACAGGGATCAGCTTTCTTT.